These T cell receptor beta chains were read from a single sample in a study of blood T cell repertoires in COVID-19. Data came from immunoSEQ multiplex PCR; TCRdb stores just in-frame clones and leaves some out. The data hold fewer than 90,000 clones, with about 96% observed a single time. Sequencing was performed on peripheral blood. The receptors stem from a human donor with active COVID-19. The donor label of this sample is uncertain. The CDR3 runs from the conserved cysteine through the conserved F or W. The D gene is left open where the match is weak. Clone sizes are given selectively: once, few, many, or a class where the clone is expanded.

J | size | D | V | CDR3 | DNA
TRBJ2-3 | . | . | TRBV28 | CASRTVSTDTQYF | TGTGCCAGCAGGACAGTTAGCACAGATACGCAGTATTTT
TRBJ1-5 | . | TRBD1 | TRBV19 | CASKSDREGGNQPQHF | TGTGCCAGTAAATCGGACAGGGAAGGGGGCAATCAGCCCCAGCATTTT
TRBJ2-7 | . | . | TRBV9 | CASSVEGSTYEQYF | TGTGCCAGCAGCGTTGAGGGCTCTACCTACGAGCAGTACTTC
TRBJ2-3 | . | TRBD1 | TRBV6-2/TRBV6-3 | CASSYPGTASTDTQYF | TGTGCCAGCAGTTACCCCGGGACAGCTAGCACAGATACGCAGTATTTT
TRBJ1-5 | . | . | TRBV7-9 | CASSLGTDSNQPQHF | TGTGCCAGCAGCTTAGGGACAGATAGCAATCAGCCCCAGCATTTT
TRBJ2-5 | . | . | TRBV3-1/TRBV3-2 | CASSPRSIRRGQETQYF | TGTGCCAGCAGCCCCAGGTCTATTAGAAGGGGACAAGAGACCCAGTACTTC
TRBJ2-7 | . | TRBD1 | TRBV20-1 | CSATTGVTQYF | TGCAGTGCTACGACAGGGGTTACGCAGTACTTC
TRBJ2-7 | . | TRBD1 | TRBV7-8 | CASSLEGTGTYEQYF | TGTGCCAGCAGCTTAGAGGGGACAGGCACTTACGAGCAGTACTTC
TRBJ1-5 | . | . | TRBV28 | CASILRTARPQHF | TGTGCCAGCATCCTCCGCACCGCGCGGCCCCAGCATTTT
TRBJ2-7 | . | TRBD1 | TRBV18 | CASSPGTGSYEQYF | TGTGCCAGCTCACCCGGGACAGGATCCTACGAGCAGTACTTC
TRBJ2-2 | few | TRBD1 | TRBV2 | CASRRDRNTGELFF | TGTGCCAGCAGGAGGGACAGAAACACCGGGGAGCTGTTTTTT
TRBJ1-1 | . | . | TRBV7-9 | CASSSNRENTEAFF | TGTGCCAGCAGCTCGAACAGGGAAAACACTGAAGCTTTCTTT
TRBJ1-4 | . | . | TRBV5-1 | CASSSPQGTNEKLFF | TGCGCCAGCAGCTCACCACAGGGTACTAATGAAAAACTGTTTTTT
TRBJ1-2 | . | TRBD1 | TRBV10-3 | CAISEDNRGLPLNYGYTF | TGTGCCATCAGTGAGGATAACAGGGGTCTCCCCCTTAACTATGGCTACACCTTC
TRBJ2-4 | . | TRBD1 | TRBV7-9 | CASSFNRDRKNIQYF | TGTGCCAGCAGCTTTAACCGGGACAGAAAAAACATTCAGTACTTC
TRBJ1-3 | . | . | TRBV19 | CASSSGVVAGNTIYF | TGTGCCAGTAGCTCCGGGGTGGTAGCTGGAAACACCATATATTTT
TRBJ1-6 | . | TRBD1 | TRBV27 | CASSLRLTGVFRSYNSPLHF | TGTGCCAGCAGTCTCCGATTGACAGGGGTTTTCCGTTCCTATAATTCACCCCTCCACTTT
TRBJ1-6 | . | . | TRBV21-1 | CASSNEGARDNSPLHF | TGTGCCAGCAGCAACGAGGGGGCGCGGGATAATTCACCCCTCCACTTT
TRBJ2-5 | . | . | TRBV19 | CASSIASTSQETQYF | TGTGCCAGTAGTATAGCTTCGACTAGCCAAGAGACCCAGTACTTC
TRBJ2-7 | once | TRBD2 | TRBV5-6 | CASSLVLAASYEQYF | TGTGCCAGCAGCTTGGTTCTAGCGGCCTCCTACGAGCAGTACTTC
TRBJ2-3 | . | TRBD2 | TRBV19 | CASELAGGGTQYF | TGTGCCAGTGAACTAGCGGGGGGCGGTACGCAGTATTTT
TRBJ2-3 | . | TRBD2 | TRBV10-3 | CAISEGLADHTDTQYF | TGTGCCATCAGTGAAGGGCTAGCGGATCACACAGATACGCAGTATTTT
TRBJ2-7 | . | . | TRBV15 | CATSNPTPRQAINERPYEQYF | TGTGCCACCAGCAACCCCACCCCACGACAGGCCATTAATGAACGGCCCTACGAGCAGTACTTC
TRBJ2-1 | . | . | TRBV29-1 | CSVEGDGGSYNEQFF | TGCAGCGTAGAGGGAGACGGGGGATCCTACAATGAGCAGTTCTTC
TRBJ2-1 | . | . | TRBV4-1 | CASSQGARGNNEQFF | TGCGCCAGCAGCCAAGGGGCCAGGGGTAACAATGAGCAGTTCTTC
TRBJ2-5 | . | . | TRBV7-6 | CASSYRGTQYF | TGTGCCAGCAGCTACCGCGGGACCCAGTACTTC
TRBJ2-1 | . | TRBD2 | TRBV7-9 | CASSLPFTGGPGEQFF | TGTGCCAGCAGCTTACCCTTTACGGGGGGGCCAGGGGAGCAGTTCTTC
TRBJ2-1 | . | . | TRBV7-2 | CASSIDYSYNEQFF | TGTGCCAGCAGCATTGACTACAGCTACAATGAGCAGTTCTTC
TRBJ2-3 | once | TRBD1 | TRBV7-9 | CASSLEGGGTDTQYF | TGTGCCAGCAGCTTAGAAGGGGGCGGCACAGATACGCAGTATTTT
TRBJ2-7 | . | . | TRBV7-2 | CASSHRTVYEQYF | TGTGCCAGCAGCCACCGGACAGTCTACGAGCAGTACTTC
TRBJ2-2 | . | . | TRBV5-1 | CASSLALATGELFF | TGCGCCAGCAGCTTGGCCCTAGCCACCGGGGAGCTGTTTTTT
TRBJ2-7 | . | TRBD1 | TRBV7-9 | CASSLGGGGYEQYF | TGTGCCAGCAGCTTAGGAGGGGGCGGCTACGAGCAGTACTTC
TRBJ1-6 | . | TRBD1 | TRBV9 | CASSERTGIDNSPLHF | TGTGCCAGCAGCGAAAGGACAGGGATCGATAATTCACCCCTCCACTTT
TRBJ1-1 | . | TRBD1 | TRBV7-6 | CASSAGTGARTEAFF | TGTGCCAGCAGCGCCGGGACAGGGGCGCGTACTGAAGCTTTCTTT
TRBJ2-7 | once | TRBD2 | TRBV7-2 | CASSLGASGGAQYF | TGTGCCAGCAGCTTAGGAGCTAGCGGGGGGGCACAGTACTTC
TRBJ2-3 | . | TRBD2 | TRBV19 | CASRGLAGSTDTQYF | TGTGCCAGTAGGGGACTAGCGGGAAGCACAGATACGCAGTATTTT
TRBJ2-1 | . | TRBD2 | TRBV29-1 | CSSMGGSTSPNEQFF | TGCAGCTCCATGGGGGGGTCGACTAGTCCCAATGAGCAGTTCTTC
TRBJ2-7 | . | . | TRBV3-1/TRBV3-2 | CASSQDYSSSYEQYF | TGTGCCAGCAGCCAAGATTATAGCAGTTCCTACGAGCAGTACTTC
TRBJ2-1 | . | . | TRBV7-2 | CASPRRGSLGNEQFF | TGTGCCAGCCCCCGTAGGGGATCCTTAGGAAATGAGCAGTTCTTC
TRBJ2-1 | . | TRBD1 | TRBV28 | CASLRDRVDEQFF | TGTGCCAGCCTCCGGGACAGGGTTGATGAGCAGTTCTTC
TRBJ2-3 | once | . | TRBV10-3 | CAISDGSRTGTDTQYF | TGTGCCATCAGTGATGGCTCACGAACAGGCACAGATACGCAGTATTTT